The 13 T cell receptor beta chains below were found in one sample sequenced in a study of T cell repertoires in cytomegalovirus infection. Antigens for these TCRs are unknown. TCRdb re-analysed the reads in MiXCR, keeping a single row per CDR3 protein. The sample lists roughly 350,000 distinct CDR3 sequences; about 34% were seen once. Sample: cultured PBMCs, taken from culture after CMV antigen stimulation. The receptor set was obtained from a human donor in good health (CMV status not recorded). Some clones in this sample may be carry-over from other donors' samples.

This clonotype was seen a handful of times. The chain has TRBV7-9 and TRBJ1-1; no reliable D call. V dropped 1 base and J dropped 2 bases, with 11 bases sitting between them. This CDR3 comprises 15 residues. CDR1 is SEHNR, CDR2 FQNEAQ, per germline (reference sequence). DNA of the CDR3: TGTGCCAGCAGCTTAGTGGCAGGCATCAACACTGAAGCTTTCTTT. Translating gives CASSLVAGINTEAFF.

This clonotype was found many times. The gene calls are TRBV7-9 and TRBJ1-1; D not resolved. V was trimmed by 2 bases and J by 1 base, leaving 5 bases between them. The CDR3 sequence is 13 residues long. Looked up from germline, CDR1 is SEHNR and CDR2 is FQNEAQ (reference sequence). CDR3 DNA: TGTGCCAGCAGCTTACCGGGGAACACTGAAGCTTTCTTT. Amino acids: CASSLPGNTEAFF. Using reference TRBV7-9 and TRBJ1-1 for the parts outside the CDR3, the full variable domain is DTGVSQNPRHKITKRGQNVTFRCDPISEHNRLYWYRQTLGQGPEFLTYFQNEAQLEKSRLLSDRFSAERPKGSFSTLEIQRTEQGDSAMYLCASSLPGNTEAFFGQGTRLTVV.

CDR3 sequence reads: CASSSGAGGSTFF. DNA for the CDR3: TGTGCCAGCAGCTCTGGGGCAGGGGGCTCGACTTTCTTT. The V and J genes are TRBV7-2 and TRBJ1-1; 8 bases fit TRBD1. J gave up 12 bases and V 4 bases, and 10 bases lay outside the gene matches. CDR1 is SGHTA, CDR2 FQGNSA, per germline. CDR3 size: 13 residues.

In this sample, this clonotype turned up a few times. The genes are TRBV7-4 and TRBJ2-5; D is tentatively TRBD1 or TRBD2 (5 bases each). Deletions cut 4 bases from V and 7 bases from J, with 13 bases between. The V gene's germline CDR1 is SGHVT and CDR2 SQSDAQ. There are 13 residues in the CDR3. In nucleotides, the CDR3 is TGTGCCAGCAGCTCTCGGTCAGGGAGGACCCAGTACTTC. Translated, it gives CASSSRSGRTQYF.

The chain couples TRBV6-5 to TRBJ1-1; 11 nucleotides line up with TRBD1. The CDR3 is made up of 14 amino acids. CDR1 is MNHEY and CDR2 is SVGAGI in the germline V gene. J lost 11 bases, V lost 4 bases, and 9 bases had no gene match. CDR3 DNA: TGTGCCAGCAGTTCGGGACAGGGGGAGATTAAGGCTTTCTTT. Translating gives CASSSGQGEIKAFF.

The V gene is TRBV11-2, the J gene TRBJ2-2, with 8 bases fitting TRBD1. The CDR3 is 17 amino acids. Germline lookup yields CDR1 SGHAT and CDR2 FQNNGV. Trimming cost V 5 bases and J 2 bases; bases outside gene matches: 10. CDR3 in DNA: TGTGCCAGCAGCCCACCCGGGACAGGCCTAAACACCGGGGAGCTGTTTTTT. Its translation is CASSPPGTGLNTGELFF.

The chain joins TRBV28 to TRBJ1-3; no clear D. Germline-derived CDR1 and CDR2 are MDHEN and SYDVKM. Trimming stripped 3 bases from V and 4 bases from J, with 10 bases between. CDR3 size: 14 residues. Written as DNA, the CDR3 is TGTGCCAGCAGTTTGGTCAGATCGGGAAACACCATATATTTT. It codes for CASSLVRSGNTIYF. Supplemented by reference TRBV28 and TRBJ1-3, the full variable domain reads DVKVTQSSRYLVKRTGEKVFLECVQDMDHENMFWYRQDPGLGLRLIYFSYDVKMKEKGDIPEGYSVSREKKERFSLILESASTNQTSMYLCASSLVRSGNTIYFGEGSWLTVV.

This clonotype occurred a few times. The V and J genes are TRBV19 and TRBJ2-3, with 9 bases matching TRBD1. The CDR3 has 14 amino acids. Germline V gives CDR1 LNHDA, CDR2 SQIVND (reference sequence). J lost 0 bases, V lost 7 bases, and 2 bases had no gene match. The CDR3 DNA sequence: TGTGCCAGTATGGGGACAGGGAGCACAGATACGCAGTATTTT. It specifies CASMGTGSTDTQYF.

Worth noting for this clonotype: One end of the junction varies from germline; a read error may be responsible. This sequence joins TRBV12-3 or TRBV12-4 and TRBJ1-1; D gene unclear. The length of the CDR3 is 14 residues. The CDR3 DNA follows: TGTGCCAGCAGGTTAGGCAGGTCGAACACTGAAGCTTTCTTT. Its translation is CASRLGRSNTEAFF.

This clonotype has just one count. The chain is built from TRBV30 and TRBJ1-5; 7 bases are a match to TRBD1. This CDR3 comprises 14 residues. Trimming at V came to 1 base and at J to 3 bases, leaving 3 bases not matched to a gene. Germline values: CDR1 GTSNPN, CDR2 SVGIG (reference sequence). CDR3 coding DNA: TGTGCCTGGAGTGGAGGGACAGACAATCAGCCCCAGCATTTT. Translating gives CAWSGGTDNQPQHF.

The rearrangement joins TRBV6-2 or TRBV6-3 to TRBJ1-6; D call uncertain. Trimming pared 6 bases from V and 3 bases from J, leaving 9 bases between. The CDR3 runs 14 residues. Germline CDR1 and CDR2: MNHEY and SVGEGT. The CDR3 coding sequence is TGTGCCAGCAGCCTAAGGATCTATAATTCACCCCTCCACTTT. This gives the protein CASSLRIYNSPLHF.

The chain recombines TRBV5-5 with TRBJ2-7, with D hard to call. Germline CDR1 and CDR2: SGHKS and YYEKEE (reference sequence). The CDR3 length is 14 residues. Between the trimmed V and J ends, which lost 0 bases and 3 bases, there was a span of 10 bases. CDR3 sequence (DNA): TGTGCCAGCAGCTTGGGTACGGATTTCTACGAGCAGTACGTC. Amino acid sequence: CASSLGTDFYEQYV.

A few counts support this clonotype. The chain is built from TRBV10-3 and TRBJ2-1; no reliable D call. Germline-derived CDR1 and CDR2 are ENHRY and SYGVKD. Trimming took off 4 bases at V and 6 bases at J, with 16 bases between the two ends. The CDR3 loop spans 15 amino acids. Here the CDR3 DNA reads TGTGCCATCAGTGGGATCTCTACTCTAGGCAATGAGCAGTTCTTC. Its protein product is CAISGISTLGNEQFF.